The rows below give T cell receptor beta chains drawn from one sample of a study of beta chain features in type 1 diabetes. Here immunoSEQ multiplex PCR was the method, and the copy in TCRdb shows in-frame clones only, minus some. The sample carries 900,000 or so clones, 17% recorded once. The sequenced sample was naive CD4+ T cells from blood. The receptors were gathered from a woman aged 18-29 years in good health. CDR3s include the opening cysteine and the closing phenylalanine or tryptophan. D genes are given only for firm matches. The size field is filled for only some rows; it gives once, few, many or a size class.

v_gene	j_gene	abundance	d_gene	len	CDR3aa	CDR3nt
TRBV6-6	TRBJ2-1	-	-	13	CASSYNGANEQFF	TGTGCCAGCAGTTATAACGGGGCTAATGAGCAGTTCTTC
TRBV21-1	TRBJ1-5	-	-	15	CASSKVFWGDQPQHF	TGTGCCAGCAGCAAAGTCTTCTGGGGAGATCAGCCCCAGCATTTT
TRBV7-3	TRBJ2-5	-	-	13	CATPVGPTETQYF	TGTGCCACCCCCGTAGGCCCGACAGAGACCCAGTACTTC
TRBV6-6	TRBJ2-7	few	TRBD2	14	CASSLREGSYEQYF	TGTGCCAGCAGCCTCCGGGAGGGCAGCTACGAGCAGTACTTC
TRBV19	TRBJ2-7	-	TRBD1	13	CASSIRGGGEQYF	TGTGCCAGTAGTATACGAGGGGGCGGCGAGCAGTACTTC
TRBV7-9	TRBJ1-3	-	TRBD1	15	CASSFATGSRHTIYF	TGTGCCAGCAGCTTTGCGACAGGGAGCCGCCACACCATATATTTT
TRBV27	TRBJ2-3	-	-	16	CASSLFWGISTDTQYF	TGTGCCAGCAGTTTATTTTGGGGGATTAGCACAGATACGCAGTATTTT
TRBV15	TRBJ2-1	-	-	14	CATSSRDSYNEQFF	TGTGCCACCAGCAGCCGGGACTCTTACAATGAGCAGTTCTTC
TRBV7-3	TRBJ2-1	-	-	11	CASSRYNEQFF	TGTGCCAGCAGCCGGTACAATGAGCAGTTCTTC
TRBV7-2	TRBJ2-2	few	TRBD2	16	CASSRGLAVNTGELFF	TGTGCCAGCAGTCGAGGACTAGCGGTTAACACCGGGGAGCTGTTTTTT
TRBV29-1	TRBJ2-1	few	-	12	CSVVYKRDEQFF	TGCAGCGTTGTATATAAGCGGGATGAGCAGTTCTTC
TRBV27	TRBJ1-1	-	-	14	CASRQSGGNTEAFF	TGTGCCAGCAGACAATCCGGGGGAAACACTGAAGCTTTCTTT
TRBV28	TRBJ2-1	once	-	12	CASGGLQGEQFF	TGTGCCAGCGGGGGACTCCAGGGCGAGCAGTTCTTC
TRBV7-2	TRBJ2-1	-	-	15	CASSLGAGVYNEQFF	TGTGCCAGCAGCTTGGGAGCGGGCGTCTACAATGAGCAGTTCTTC
TRBV14	TRBJ2-1	many	-	15	CASSQGRIGYNEQFF	TGTGCCAGCAGCCAGGGACGGATTGGGTACAATGAGCAGTTCTTC
TRBV29-1	TRBJ2-5	-	-	12	CSVVPAEETQYF	TGCAGCGTTGTTCCCGCGGAAGAGACCCAGTACTTC
TRBV7-2	TRBJ2-7	few	-	15	CASSLGPGRNYEQYF	TGTGCCAGCAGCTTAGGCCCGGGACGGAACTACGAGCAGTACTTC
TRBV9	TRBJ2-7	few	-	13	CASSVAGADEQYF	TGTGCCAGCAGCGTAGCGGGGGCTGACGAGCAGTACTTC